The sequence of this T cell receptor (beta chain) was determined in a study of blood T cell repertoires in COVID-19. Study context: Sources were T cells, B-cell-depleted T cells, or PBMCs; the material itself was cDNA or gDNA.

Only in-frame clones appear in the TCRdb table, and some are missing; sequencing was by immunoSEQ multiplex PCR. The sample includes a few hundred thousand clones, 70% to 90% of them seen just once. Looked up from germline, CDR1 is SGHTA and CDR2 is FQGNSA. This CDR3 is built from 16 residues. The V gene lost 0 bases and the J gene lost 4 bases, with 15 bases spanning the gap. Sequenced material: peripheral blood. The J gene is TRBJ2-5, the V gene TRBV7-2; possibly TRBD2 for D (7 bases). This TCR was sampled from a man younger than 35 with active or convalescent COVID-19. The DNA for the CDR3 is TGTGCCAGCAGCTTAGCACTCAGGGGAGGGCGAGAGACCCAGTACTTC. Translating it yields CASSLALRGGRETQYF.